Presented here are 20 T cell receptor beta chains from one specimen sequenced in a study of long-term antiretroviral therapy in people with HIV. Survey-level immunoSEQ v3.0 assays were run. The table came from immunoSEQ multiplex PCR; TCRdb's copy has only in-frame clones and leaves some out. The repertoire holds 40,000 to 50,000 clones, with about 94% as singletons. The starting material was unsorted PBMCs, obtained 9 to 9.5 years after starting antiretroviral therapy. These receptor sequences come from a man between 25 and 39 years old with HIV.

The J gene is TRBJ1-1, the V gene TRBV7-2; D unresolved. This CDR3 comprises 14 residues. The V end lost 5 bases, the J end lost 4 bases, and 14 bases lay between the germline ends. Germline assignment: CDR1 SGHTA and CDR2 FQGNSA. The CDR3 DNA is TGTGCCAGCAGCCGACGGGAGGGAGGCACTGAAGCTTTCTTT. This codes for CASSRREGGTEAFF.

The gene calls are TRBV28 and TRBJ2-1; tentatively, D is TRBD1 or TRBD2 (5 bases each). This CDR3 is 12 amino acids long. In germline, CDR1 is MDHEN, CDR2 SYDVKM. V was trimmed by 6 bases and J by 12 bases, leaving 15 bases between them. CDR3: CASRPRGPLQFF. The CDR3 DNA reads as TGTGCCAGCAGGCCGAGGGGACCACTGCAGTTCTTC.

The V gene is TRBV19, the J gene TRBJ1-5; no clear D. Per germline, CDR1 LNHDA and CDR2 SQIVND (reference sequence). The V and J ends lost 3 bases and 7 bases respectively, with 13 bases between them. The CDR3 extends over 14 amino acids. The CDR3 bases are TGTGCCAGTAGTATCGGGCAGGCTGGGCAGCCCCAGCATTTT. Amino acids: CASSIGQAGQPQHF.

The chain couples TRBV5-1 to TRBJ2-6; D may be TRBD1 or TRBD2 (5 bases each). Germline assignment: CDR1 SGHRS and CDR2 YFSETQ. With 3 bases removed from V and 1 base from J, the gap between germline ends came to 8 bases. CDR3 length: 15 amino acids. The CDR3: CASSWDGSGANVLTF. CDR3 nucleotides: TGCGCCAGCAGCTGGGACGGGTCTGGGGCCAACGTCCTGACTTTC.

The V call is TRBV4-1, the J call TRBJ2-3, with 8 positions matching TRBD2. Germline CDR1 reads MGHRA; CDR2 reads YSYEKL. J lost 6 bases, V lost 6 bases, and 8 bases had no gene match. The CDR3 has 14 residues. In nucleotides, the CDR3 is TGCGCCAGCAGTCAGGCGGGGGGCTGGGATACGCAGTATTTT. It yields the protein CASSQAGGWDTQYF.

The genes are TRBV19 and TRBJ2-3; no firm D call. This CDR3 contains 15 residues. In germline, CDR1 is LNHDA, CDR2 SQIVND (reference sequence). V was pared by 1 base and J by 2 bases, with 10 bases between. The DNA of the CDR3 is TGTGCCAGTAGTATAGGCGCGGCTATCACAGATACGCAGTATTTT. This sequence encodes CASSIGAAITDTQYF.

This chain joins TRBV7-9 and TRBJ1-2, with D possibly TRBD1 on 5 matching bases. The germline V gene encodes CDR1 SEHNR and CDR2 FQNEAQ (reference sequence). V lost 10 bases and J 8 bases, leaving 11 bases between the germline ends. This CDR3 has 10 amino acids. This CDR3 reads CATSKGGYTF. The CDR3 coding sequence is TGTGCCACCTCCAAGGGGGGCTACACCTTC.

The rearrangement joins TRBV11-3 to TRBJ2-5; TRBD2 matches 7 bases. There are 15 residues in the CDR3. V shed 5 bases, J shed 2 bases, and the junction held 8 bases outside the gene matches. CDR1 and CDR2 (germline): SGHNT, YENEEA. The CDR3 DNA follows: TGTGCCAGCAGCCCCGGGGCTAGCGGACAAGAGACCCAGTACTTC. As protein: CASSPGASGQETQYF.

The chain uses TRBV7-2 and TRBJ2-2; 8 nucleotides match TRBD2. J lost 7 bases, V lost 3 bases, and 10 bases had no gene match. Looked up from germline, CDR1 is SGHTA and CDR2 is FQGNSA. This CDR3 is 16 amino acids long. CDR3 bases: TGTGCCAGCAGCTTCGGGCGGGGGGCAACCATCGGGGAGCTGTTTTTT. Its translation is CASSFGRGATIGELFF. Using reference TRBV7-2 and TRBJ2-2 for the parts outside the CDR3, the full variable domain is GAGVSQSPSNKVTEKGKDVELRCDPISGHTALYWYRQSLGQGLEFLIYFQGNSAPDKSGLPSDRFSAERTGGSVSTLTIQRTQQEDSAVYLCASSFGRGATIGELFFGEGSRLTVL.

The chain combines TRBV7-9 with TRBJ2-3; possibly TRBD1 or TRBD2 for D (5 bases each). The V end was cut by 6 bases, the J end by 6 bases, with 10 bases between. CDR1 is SEHNR and CDR2 is FQNEAQ in the germline V gene (reference sequence). This CDR3 region has 12 residues. The DNA for the CDR3 is TGTGCCAGCAGTGAGGGGCCGGATACGCAGTATTTT. This gives the protein CASSEGPDTQYF.

DNA of the CDR3: TGTGCCAGCAGCGTAGAGGCTAGCGGGGAGACAGATACGCAGTATTTT. Amino acids: CASSVEASGETDTQYF. The rearrangement uses TRBV9 and TRBJ2-3, with 9 bases aligning to TRBD2. Germline assignment: CDR1 SGDLS and CDR2 YYNGEE. CDR3 length: 16 amino acids. The trim removed 0 bases at V and 3 bases at J, leaving 5 bases unmatched.

This clone was seen a few times. V is TRBV7-8 and J is TRBJ1-3; no definite D call. The V gene lost 0 bases and the J gene lost 3 bases, with 6 bases spanning the gap. CDR1 SGHVS and CDR2 FQNEAQ come from the germline V gene. The CDR3 extends over 14 amino acids. The CDR3: CASSLALSGNTIYF. In DNA, the CDR3 is TGTGCCAGCAGCTTAGCGCTCAGTGGAAACACCATATATTTT. The full variable domain, with the rest looked up from reference TRBV7-8 and TRBJ1-3, is GAGVSQSPRYKVAKRGQDVALRCDPISGHVSLFWYQQALGQGPEFLTYFQNEAQLDKSGLPSDRFFAERPEGSVSTLKIQRTQQEDSAVYLCASSLALSGNTIYFGEGSWLTVV.

This chain links TRBV5-6 with TRBJ2-3, with no clear D. Germline lookup yields CDR1 SGHDT and CDR2 YYEEEE. The CDR3 is 11 amino acids. With 0 bases removed from V and 6 bases from J, the gap between germline ends came to 2 bases. DNA for the CDR3: TGTGCCAGCAGCTTGGCCGATACGCAGTATTTT. Its translation: CASSLADTQYF.

The chain recombines TRBV11-3 with TRBJ2-1; the match to TRBD1 covers 10 bases. J gave up 0 bases and V 4 bases, and 3 bases lay outside the gene matches. The CDR3 length is 16 residues. Germline V gives CDR1 SGHNT, CDR2 YENEEA. The CDR3 protein is CASSSRDRGSYNEQFF. Here the CDR3 DNA reads TGTGCCAGCAGCTCACGGGACAGGGGCTCCTACAATGAGCAGTTCTTC. The whole variable domain, filled in from reference TRBV11-3 and TRBJ2-1, reads EAGVVQSPRYKIIEKKQPVAFWCNPISGHNTLYWYLQNLGQGPELLIRYENEEAVDDSQLPKDRFSAERLKGVDSTLKIQPAELGDSAVYLCASSSRDRGSYNEQFFGPGTRLTVL.

This chain connects TRBV6-5 to TRBJ2-3; no clear D. This CDR3 contains 13 residues. Germline CDR1 and CDR2: MNHEY and SVGAGI. The V gene lost 6 bases and the J gene lost 0 bases, with 7 bases spanning the gap. CDR3 residues: CASRSSSTDTQYF. The CDR3, as DNA: TGTGCCAGCAGGAGCAGCAGCACAGATACGCAGTATTTT.

This sequence joins TRBV4-1 and TRBJ2-2; D not certain. Germline V gives CDR1 MGHRA, CDR2 YSYEKL. CDR3 length: 19 amino acids. V was pared by 3 bases and J by 0 bases, with 20 bases between. The CDR3 region has the DNA TGCGCCAGCAGCCATCCTACTCGGAGTTTAGGGCCGAACACCGGGGAGCTGTTTTTT. Protein: CASSHPTRSLGPNTGELFF.

The chain links TRBV14 to TRBJ2-1; tentatively, D is TRBD1 (6 bases). Deletions cut 2 bases from V and 4 bases from J, with 18 bases between. The CDR3 has 17 amino acids. CDR1 SGHDN and CDR2 FVKESK come from the germline V gene. CDR3 coding DNA: TGTGCCAGCAGCCAATCTACCGGACAGAATTTGTACAATGAGCAGTTCTTC. Protein sequence: CASSQSTGQNLYNEQFF.

V usage is TRBV9 and J usage is TRBJ2-5; D is uncertain. Germline V CDR1 and CDR2: SGDLS, YYNGEE. Trimming took 2 bases from V and 4 from J, leaving 9 bases between them. The CDR3 covers 13 residues. The CDR3 is CASSVSATETQYF. CDR3 bases: TGTGCCAGCAGCGTTTCCGCTACAGAGACCCAGTACTTC.

The genes are TRBV7-8 and TRBJ1-1, with D perhaps matching TRBD1 (5 bases). The germline V gene encodes CDR1 SGHVS and CDR2 FQNEAQ. The V and J ends lost 3 bases and 0 bases respectively, with 11 bases between them. This CDR3 has 15 amino acids. For the CDR3, the DNA is TGTGCCAGCAGCTTCGACAGCCCGGTGAACACTGAAGCTTTCTTT. It encodes CASSFDSPVNTEAFF. The whole variable domain, filled in from reference TRBV7-8 and TRBJ1-1, reads GAGVSQSPRYKVAKRGQDVALRCDPISGHVSLFWYQQALGQGPEFLTYFQNEAQLDKSGLPSDRFFAERPEGSVSTLKIQRTQQEDSAVYLCASSFDSPVNTEAFFGQGTRLTVV.

V gene TRBV5-1 combines with J gene TRBJ2-2, with TRBD2 as a possible D gene (6 bases). The germline V gene encodes CDR1 SGHRS and CDR2 YFSETQ. V was trimmed by 0 bases and J by 2 bases, leaving 8 bases between them. The CDR3 loop spans 15 amino acids. CDR3 protein: CASSLASVNTGELFF. The CDR3 DNA reads TGCGCCAGCAGCTTGGCTAGCGTTAACACCGGGGAGCTGTTTTTT. Using reference TRBV5-1 and TRBJ2-2 for the parts outside the CDR3, the full variable domain is KAGVTQTPRYLIKTRGQQVTLSCSPISGHRSVSWYQQTPGQGLQFLFEYFSETQRNKGNFPGRFSGRQFSNSRSEMNVSTLELGDSALYLCASSLASVNTGELFFGEGSRLTVL.